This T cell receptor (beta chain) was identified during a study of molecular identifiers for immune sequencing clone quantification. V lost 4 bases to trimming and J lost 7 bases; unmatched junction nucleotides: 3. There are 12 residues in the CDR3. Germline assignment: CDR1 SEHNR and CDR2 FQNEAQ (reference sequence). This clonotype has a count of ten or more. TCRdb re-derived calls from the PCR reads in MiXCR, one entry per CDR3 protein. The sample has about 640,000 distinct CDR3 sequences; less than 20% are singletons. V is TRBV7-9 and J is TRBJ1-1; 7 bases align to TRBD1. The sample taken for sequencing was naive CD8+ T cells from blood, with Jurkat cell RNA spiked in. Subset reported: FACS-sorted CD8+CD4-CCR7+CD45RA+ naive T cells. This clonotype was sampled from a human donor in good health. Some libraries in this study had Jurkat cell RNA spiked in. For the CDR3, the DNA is TGTGCCAGCAGCTGGGGACAGAATGAAGCTTTCTTT. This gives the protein CASSWGQNEAFF.